This TCR beta chain was obtained from a study of Ad26.COV2.S vaccination and SARS-CoV-2 variants. Study-level background: Among those in the COV1001 Ad26.COV2.S trial arm was the donor. Once, or twice with 56 days between doses, Ad26.COV2.S was given intramuscularly.

About this clone itself: Its antigen remains unknown.

Findings and limits, study-wide: Non-spike TCR breadth showed similarity between vaccine and placebo recipients.

Treatment defined: around 19 received Ad26.COV2.S at low or high dose, single or two shots; several received placebo; per-sample allocation not given. All samples were drawn on day 63, counting from the first vaccine or placebo injection. An Ad26 vector expressing Wuhan-strain SARS-CoV-2 spike constituted the vaccine. Germline V gene sequence: CDR1 LNHNV, CDR2 YYDKDF (reference sequence). V was clipped by 0 bases and J by 4 bases; unmatched bases: 7. This CDR3 has 16 amino acids. Data came from immunoSEQ multiplex PCR; TCRdb stores just in-frame clones and leaves some out. Of 380,000 or so clones in the sample, 65% to 90% were seen once.

The chain recombines TRBV15 with TRBJ1-1; 8 bases align to TRBD1. The TCR originated in a person aged 18-65 years who received the Ad26.COV2.S COVID-19 vaccine or a placebo. The material sequenced was peripheral blood, taken in a trial of Ad26.COV2.S vaccine versus placebo. CDR3 residues: CATSRDARTGITEAFF. As DNA, the CDR3 is TGTGCCACCAGCAGAGACGCCCGGACAGGGATCACTGAAGCTTTCTTT.